This TCR beta chain was captured in a study of cytomegalovirus exposure and HLA in healthy donors (dated by TCRdb to 2016 to 2017). Study-level background: An earlier analysis of under 600 of the donors reported 250 to 300 Gb of sequence data and 117 million unique TCR beta sequences from about 179 million T cells. A later genetic analysis took genome-wide SNP genotypes for about 55% of the 666 donors and used that subset as a discovery cohort. Along with the approximately 600-subject first cohort, a separate validation cohort of approximately 110 different subjects was used. HLA typing included class I and class II loci at four-digit resolution. The study combined high-throughput TCR immunosequencing, statistical association of individual TCRs with disease status, and machine learning to predict cytomegalovirus infection status. Donor age, sex, ethnicity and CMV serostatus were compiled alongside the repertoire data. In a later analysis, previously published TCR beta repertoires from 666 donors were re-analyzed and high-resolution HLA genotyping was added so that TCR occurrence patterns could be studied. Of the roughly 400 genotyped donors, 81% fell in the genetic ancestry cluster associated with self-reported Caucasian donors. The number of typed donors differed by locus: about 629-630 for A, B, C, DRB1 and DQB1; 500 to 550 for DQA1; over 600 for DPA1; and 400 to 480 for DPB1. All discovery cohort repertoires had been generated on a single sequencing platform. An early release that covered fewer than 800 HLA-typed donors contained 250 to 350 gigabases of sequencing data and about 84 million unique TCR sequences. Among 350 to 400 genotyped donors of the cohort, an average of approximately 250,000 unique TCR beta nucleotide sequences were sequenced per donor, around 20% of them non-productive. Using immunosequencing, the study profiled T cell repertoires from roughly 650 subjects and related those repertoires to cytomegalovirus serostatus. Rather than using new phenotypic data, the later analysis identified candidate immune exposures from TCR beta sequences and from how often those sequences occurred across donors. An earlier analysis of more than 450 of the donors used high-throughput TCR beta sequencing to judge whether each TCR beta V gene segment behaved as functional or pseudogenic. Because of strong linkage in the cohort, roughly five DR-DQ haplotypes were treated as single units for association and clustering. The study was designed to test whether signatures of past pathogen exposure could be identified by cataloging public T cell receptors.

Library preparation employed the immunoSEQ multiplex PCR assay. The multiplex PCR relied on a mix of 60 forward primers for TCR Vbeta segments and 13 reverse primers for TCR Jbeta segments. The CDR3 region of rearranged TCR beta genes was amplified from genomic DNA with a multiplex PCR assay. Amplified TCR beta libraries were sequenced as 87-base-pair reads on the Illumina HiSeq System. Per the original workflow: In a later analysis, 70 million to 95 million unique TCR beta chains were counted across the approximately 620 repertoires, and around 11 million of these chains were shared by at least two donors. A nearest-neighbor algorithm error-corrected the raw reads and collapsed the reads into unique sequences, merging closely related sequences to remove PCR and sequencing errors. To assign V, D and J gene segments, CDR3 sequences were aligned to IMGT reference sequences. For a sequence to be retained, a match of at least six nucleotides was required to both a V gene segment and a J gene segment. Rearrangements were called productive when the CDR3 lacked stop codons and stayed in frame with V and J; all others were non-productive. CDR3 was defined according to IMGT convention as the region running from the second conserved V-encoded cysteine to the conserved J-encoded phenylalanine. Sequences without an unambiguous match to a single V gene segment were excluded from the earlier analysis of 450 to 650 of the donors. In an earlier analysis of approximately 590 of the donors, V segments were called functional above 56.7% productive rearrangements and were called segregating when the between-donor standard deviation exceeded 5%. A statistical classification framework was built for diagnosing cytomegalovirus status from the catalog of TCR beta chain sequences. A later analysis assigned V and J genes by comparing TCR nucleotide sequences with IMGT/GENE-DB human TR gene sequences. The TCRdist pipeline was used in a later analysis to assign CDR3 sequences and most-parsimonious VDJ recombination scenarios. In a later analysis, each TCR beta chain was defined by its CDR3 amino acid sequence together with its V-gene family, and reads lacking a unique V-gene family were excluded. To address suspected cross-contamination and a sequencing artifact, a later analysis removed under 600 highly shared, low-generation-probability nucleotide sequences. A later analysis calculated a clonal expansion index for each public chain from normalized within-repertoire ranks of inferred template counts. Generation probabilities in a later analysis came from a VDJ recombination model fitted to out-of-frame rearrangements, and those results were checked against IGoR. A later analysis scored TCR-TCR, TCR-HLA and TCR-CMV co-occurrence with hypergeometric tests, applying a repertoire-size bias correction to TCR pairs. False discovery rates were estimated in a later analysis by permuting HLA or CMV assignments 20 times. In a later analysis, co-occurring TCRs were grouped using DBSCAN, and TCRdist sequence similarity was added for clustering within HLA-allele-positive subsets. For co-occurrence clustering, repertoires with fewer than 30,000 or more than 120,000 public chains were excluded, along with roughly five repertoires with anomalous nucleotide sharing. The table comes from immuneACCESS by way of TCRdb, which keeps in-frame sequences with V and J called. Part of the clones is missing from these tables; in studies checked, under half for an unresolved V gene and the rest for unknown reasons. The V and J calls and clone size were taken over from that table, and D and trimming were inferred from the DNA. In this sample the table shows 150,000 to 170,000 clones, 65% to 75% of which occur a single time. Around 2.3% of the sample rests with the top ten.

What the research found in general, with its limitations: Because counts were too low, roughly 17 rarely observed V segments, including chromosome 9 orphons, were left out of the earlier analysis of a few hundred of the donors. In a later analysis, HLA-associated TCR beta chains showed more clonal expansion and lower generation probabilities than non-associated chains that were equally common. Correlated functional status among segregating V segments might reflect linkage disequilibrium, but an unknown experimental factor could not be ruled out. In a later analysis, TCR association rates were found to vary across HLA loci, with the most associated TCRs seen for DRB1 alleles and the fewest for HLA-C alleles. For the cohort, immune exposure information was limited to CMV serostatus. At a false discovery rate of 0.05, a later analysis linked 15,000 to 20,000 TCR beta sequences to specific HLA alleles. In this cohort, only TCR beta chains were sequenced, and detectable features were limited by the absence of alpha or paired-chain data. A further reported finding was that TCR beta sequences accurately predicted the HLA-A and HLA-B alleles for most subjects in the first cohort. A total of 150 or so TCR beta chains were listed by the study as associated with cytomegalovirus. In vitro tests confirmed that three of the cytomegalovirus-associated TCR beta chains recognize cytomegalovirus antigens. The 87-base-pair reads could not distinguish some IMGT-functional V segments, including TRBV6-2 and TRBV6-3, so those segments were excluded. According to the authors, the approach could potentially be generalized to other disease states and immunological phenotypes. When HLA alleles, especially DR and DQ, strongly co-occurred, attributing TCR associations to individual alleles was difficult. The classifier was reported to diagnose cytomegalovirus status with high specificity and sensitivity in both the original cohort and the validation cohort. In a later genetic analysis, fewer N-insertions in productive TCRs were reported among donors in an Asian-associated ancestry cluster than the roughly 700-donor mean. The sequencing pipeline was judged likely to have produced a cluster of highly shared sequence variants as a technical artifact. Across donors, most TCR sequences were observed very rarely, whereas some public TCRs were present in many individuals. A later analysis reported that several top co-occurrence clusters appeared linked to parvovirus B19, influenza, CMV and Epstein-Barr virus. V-gene and J-gene trimming of TCR beta chains was associated with a missense DCLRE1C variant in a later genetic analysis, and the association was replicated in an independent cohort. Sequencing depth was assumed to be roughly uniform across donors in the presence/absence analyses, though that assumption may not hold. Because HLA typing was unavailable for some donors at each locus, only the typed subset was used in association tests. An earlier analysis of 587 of the donors showed that most TCR beta V segments appeared in productive rearrangements either about 90% or about 30% of the time, which broadly matched IMGT annotations. According to a later analysis, most CMV-associated TCR beta chains appeared to be HLA-restricted, and the HLA associations seemed to be driven largely by CMV exposure.

The cohort consisted of 600 to 750 healthy bone marrow donors. At the time of sampling, every cohort member was nominally healthy, though immune exposures that went unrecorded were likely present. The donor tested CMV seronegative, placing the donor among the roughly 350 seronegative members of the cohort. Every donor gave a peripheral blood sample, and the peripheral blood mononuclear cells from that sample were used for TCR beta sequencing. The Qiagen DNeasy Blood Extraction Kit was used to extract genomic DNA from the blood cell samples. This clone was seen only a few times. Its target antigen remains unknown. Base quality data are lacking; no much larger clone is found one base away. Its CDR3 holds 14 amino acids, cysteine through phenylalanine. Solely the CDR3 DNA is kept, with 42 bases framed from the first base. CDR1 and CDR2 were assigned from the germline V gene (reference sequence) as SEHNR and FQNEAQ. V lost 3 bases and J lost 5 bases, and the count of bases not matched to a germline gene is 4.

The TCR originated in a man aged 25-45 years in good health and CMV-seronegative. The sample consisted of PBMCs. Rearrangement joined TRBV7-9 to TRBJ2-7; 10 bases in the junction line up with TRBD1. The nucleotide sequence is given as TGTGCCAGCAGCTTCGGGACAGGGGACAACGAGCAGTACTTC. This sequence encodes CASSFGTGDNEQYF. Extended through the reference TRBV7-9 and TRBJ2-7 proteins, this CDR3 yields the full variable domain: DTGVSQNPRHKITKRGQNVTFRCDPISEHNRLYWYRQTLGQGPEFLTYFQNEAQLEKSRLLSDRFSAERPKGSFSTLEIQRTEQGDSAMYLCASSFGTGDNEQYFGPGTRLTVT.